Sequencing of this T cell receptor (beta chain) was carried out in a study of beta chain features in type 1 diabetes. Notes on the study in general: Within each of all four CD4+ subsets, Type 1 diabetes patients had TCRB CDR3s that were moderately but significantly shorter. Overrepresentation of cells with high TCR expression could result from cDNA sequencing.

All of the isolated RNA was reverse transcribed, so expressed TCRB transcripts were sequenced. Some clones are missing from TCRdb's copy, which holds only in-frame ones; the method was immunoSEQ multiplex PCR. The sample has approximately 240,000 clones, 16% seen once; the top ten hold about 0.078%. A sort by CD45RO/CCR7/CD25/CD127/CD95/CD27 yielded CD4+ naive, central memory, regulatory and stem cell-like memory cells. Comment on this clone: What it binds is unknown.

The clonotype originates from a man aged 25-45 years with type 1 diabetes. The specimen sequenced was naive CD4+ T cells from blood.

The CDR3 region is CAWSVGRAGGYTF. The CDR3, as DNA: TGTGCCTGGAGTGTTGGCAGGGCTGGCGGCTACACCTTC. This chain links TRBV30 with TRBJ1-2, with TRBD1 as a possible D gene (5 bases). Per germline, CDR1 GTSNPN and CDR2 SVGIG (reference sequence). The length of the CDR3 is 13 residues. Deletions cut 0 bases from V and 8 bases from J, with 13 bases between.